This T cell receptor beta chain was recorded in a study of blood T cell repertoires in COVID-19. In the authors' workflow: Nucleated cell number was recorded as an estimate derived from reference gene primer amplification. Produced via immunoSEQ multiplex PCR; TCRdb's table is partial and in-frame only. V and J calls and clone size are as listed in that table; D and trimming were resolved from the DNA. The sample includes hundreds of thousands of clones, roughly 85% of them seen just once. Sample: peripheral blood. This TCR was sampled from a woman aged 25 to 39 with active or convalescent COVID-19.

In nucleotides, the CDR3 is TGTGCCTGGAGTGTAACGCCTAGCTCTAACACAGATACGCAGTATTTT. Translation: CAWSVTPSSNTDTQYF. The rearrangement links TRBV30 to TRBJ2-3, with a tentative D call TRBD2 (5 bases). Per germline, CDR1 GTSNPN and CDR2 SVGIG (reference sequence). The CDR3 runs to 16 residues. Trimming left V 0 bases short and J 2 bases short, with 15 bases between.